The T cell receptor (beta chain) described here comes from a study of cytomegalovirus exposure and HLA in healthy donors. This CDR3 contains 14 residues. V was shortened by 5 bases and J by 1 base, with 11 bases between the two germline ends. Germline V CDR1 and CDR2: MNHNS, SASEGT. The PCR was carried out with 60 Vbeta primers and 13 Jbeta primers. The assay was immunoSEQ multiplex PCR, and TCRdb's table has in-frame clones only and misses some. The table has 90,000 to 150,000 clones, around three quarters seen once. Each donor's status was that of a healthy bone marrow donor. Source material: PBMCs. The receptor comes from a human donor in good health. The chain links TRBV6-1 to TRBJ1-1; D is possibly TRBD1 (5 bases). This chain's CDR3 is CASSHNQGNTEAFF. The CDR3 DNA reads TGTGCCAGCAGTCACAATCAGGGGAACACTGAAGCTTTCTTT.